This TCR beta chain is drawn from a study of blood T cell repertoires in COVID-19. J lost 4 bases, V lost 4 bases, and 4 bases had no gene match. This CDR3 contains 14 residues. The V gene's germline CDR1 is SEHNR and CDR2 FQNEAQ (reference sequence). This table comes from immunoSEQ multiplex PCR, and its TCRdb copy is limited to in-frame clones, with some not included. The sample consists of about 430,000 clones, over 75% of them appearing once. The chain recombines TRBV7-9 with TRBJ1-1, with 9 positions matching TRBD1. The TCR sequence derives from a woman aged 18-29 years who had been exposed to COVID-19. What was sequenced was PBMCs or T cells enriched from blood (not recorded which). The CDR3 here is CASSSGTGFTEAFF. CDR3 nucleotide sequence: TGTGCCAGCAGCTCCGGGACAGGGTTCACTGAAGCTTTCTTT.